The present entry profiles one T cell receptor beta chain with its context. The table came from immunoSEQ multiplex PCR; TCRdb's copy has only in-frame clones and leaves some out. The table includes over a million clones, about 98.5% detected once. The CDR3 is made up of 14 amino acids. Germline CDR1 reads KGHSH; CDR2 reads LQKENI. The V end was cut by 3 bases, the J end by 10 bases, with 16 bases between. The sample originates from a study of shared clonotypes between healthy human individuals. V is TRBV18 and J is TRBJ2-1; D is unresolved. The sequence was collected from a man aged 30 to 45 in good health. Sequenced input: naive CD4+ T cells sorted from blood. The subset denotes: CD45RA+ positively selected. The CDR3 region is CASSPRASLREQFF. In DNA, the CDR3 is TGTGCCAGCTCACCTAGGGCATCCCTAAGGGAGCAGTTCTTC.